These 9 T cell receptor beta chains were all obtained from the same sample, sequenced in a study of T cells in Graves' hyperthyroidism and ophthalmopathy. RNA transcripts provided the source from which TCR beta CDR3 regions were amplified. An initial round of RT-PCR targeting the TCR CDR3 relied on the HTBI primer set. TCRdb independently ran MiXCR on the multiplex PCR reads; one entry per CDR3 protein. Here the sample spans approximately 530,000 distinct CDR3 sequences, around 17% being singletons. The sample taken for sequencing was blood. These receptors all stem from a woman younger than 30 with Graves' hyperthyroidism.

This clonotype was counted only a few times. The chain is built from TRBV30 and TRBJ2-5; 15 bases are a match to TRBD2. The CDR3 totals 20 residues. V lost 5 bases and J lost 5; bases outside the gene matches: 21. The germline gives CDR1 GTSNPN, CDR2 SVGIG (reference sequence). The CDR3 DNA is TGTGCCTGGCCGCCACACACAAGGACTAGCGGGAGGGCCTTAGGGGAGACCCAGTACTTC. Translating gives CAWPPHTRTSGRALGETQYF.

In its sample, this clonotype was seen once. This may be a read error: a much more frequent sequence differs by one nucleotide. V usage is TRBV6-1 and J usage is TRBJ2-1; a possible D gene is TRBD1 (5 bases). Germline V gives CDR1 MNHNS, CDR2 SASEGT. The CDR3 extends over 14 amino acids. The CDR3 DNA sequence: TGTGCCAGCAGTGAAGCGGACAACTACAATGGGCAGTTCTTC. Encoded protein: CASSEADNYNGQFF.

J is TRBJ2-1 and V is TRBV6-1; D might be TRBD1 or TRBD2, each matching 5 bases. The CDR3 totals 15 residues. Trimming took 6 bases from V and 8 from J, leaving 20 bases between them. The germline CDR1 and CDR2 sequences are MNHNS and SASEGT. CDR3 DNA sequence: TGTGCCAGCAGGCCCCTGGGAAGGGGAGATGATGAGCAGTTCTTC. Protein sequence: CASRPLGRGDDEQFF.

Ten or more counts support this clonotype. V usage is TRBV27 and J usage is TRBJ1-1; 8 bases align to TRBD1. Germline-derived CDR1 and CDR2 are MNHEY and SMNVEV (reference sequence). Trimming removed 8 bases from V and 4 bases from J; junction bases left unmatched: 3. This CDR3 comprises 12 residues. The CDR3 sequence is CASWTGSTEAFF. The DNA for the CDR3 is TGTGCCAGCTGGACAGGGTCCACTGAAGCTTTCTTT.

This clonotype appeared a few times. The chain employs TRBV6-2 or TRBV6-3 and TRBJ2-5; a possible D gene is TRBD1 (6 bases). Germline V CDR1 and CDR2: MNHEY, SVGEGT. The ends were cut back, 5 bases at V and 4 bases at J, with 14 bases in the middle. CDR3 length: 14 residues. The DNA of the CDR3 is TGTGCCAGCAGTCAGCAGGGGAATTTAGAGACCCAGTACTTC. Amino acid sequence: CASSQQGNLETQYF.

Details on this clonotype: This clone may be a read error of a much larger clone one base away. This chain joins TRBV7-2 and TRBJ1-5; 7 bases are a match to TRBD1. In germline, CDR1 is SGHTA, CDR2 FQGNSA. This CDR3 contains 14 residues. Trimming removed 3 bases from V and 4 bases from J; junction bases left unmatched: 3. CDR3 residues: CTSSLGTDNQPQHF. The CDR3 nucleotides read TGTACCAGCAGCTTGGGGACAGATAATCAGCCCCAGCATTTT.

The chain carries TRBV2 and TRBJ2-1, with 7 bases lining up with TRBD2. The CDR3 runs to 12 residues. Germline CDR1 and CDR2: SNHLY and FYNNEI. CDR3 sequence reads: CAVRELNNEQFF. In DNA, the CDR3 is TGTGCAGTGCGGGAGCTGAACAATGAGCAGTTCTTC.

This clonotype was picked up a small number of times. The chain is built from TRBV6-1 and TRBJ1-1; D is ambiguous. CDR1 and CDR2 (germline): MNHNS, SASEGT. This CDR3 is built from 15 residues. V lost 7 bases and J lost 4, with 19 bases in between. DNA of the CDR3: TGTGCCAGCAACCCCTTTGGCGGGGTCGGCACTGAAGCTTTCTTT. It yields the protein CASNPFGGVGTEAFF.

At least ten counts were recorded for this clonotype. This chain links TRBV7-2 with TRBJ2-3; TRBD1 might be the D (5 bases). In germline, CDR1 is SGHTA, CDR2 FQGNSA. The V end was cut by 2 bases, the J end by 1 base, with 13 bases between. This CDR3 contains 16 residues. The CDR3 DNA follows: TGTGCCAGCAGCTTAAGTTGGGCAGGGCGCACAGATACGCAGTATTTT. As protein: CASSLSWAGRTDTQYF.